These 17 T cell receptor beta chains share one sample of origin, sequenced in a study of cytomegalovirus exposure and HLA in healthy donors. The PCR made use of 60 Vbeta and 13 Jbeta primers. Some clones are missing from TCRdb's copy, which holds only in-frame ones; the method was immunoSEQ multiplex PCR. This table holds 160,000 or so clones, less than 90% found once. The sequenced sample was PBMCs. These receptors were obtained from a male donor in good health and CMV-seropositive.

This clone was detected only a few times. V gene TRBV6-1 combines with J gene TRBJ2-4; 7 nucleotides line up with TRBD1. The CDR3 totals 14 residues. V gave up 6 bases and J gave up 1 base; unmatched junction bases: 3. Germline V CDR1 and CDR2: MNHNS, SASEGT. The CDR3: CASRPQGAKNIQYF. The CDR3 DNA follows: TGTGCCAGCAGGCCACAGGGGGCCAAAAACATTCAGTACTTC.

This clone was counted once. This chain joins TRBV7-2 and TRBJ1-2; D is unclear. CDR3 length: 14 residues. Germline V gene lookup returns CDR1 SGHTA and CDR2 FQGNSA. Trimming shortened V by 4 bases and J by 6 bases, and 15 bases separated the two germline ends. The CDR3: CASSSYEGLDGYTF. The CDR3 region has the DNA TGTGCCAGCAGCTCCTACGAGGGTTTAGATGGCTACACCTTC.

The rearrangement joins TRBV6-6 to TRBJ2-7, with D maybe TRBD1 (6 bases). The germline V and J ends were trimmed by 10 bases and 3 bases, with 13 bases remaining between them. Germline assignment: CDR1 MNHNY and CDR2 SVGAGI (reference sequence). CDR3 size: 12 residues. CDR3: CATGERGYEQYF. The CDR3, as DNA: TGTGCCACAGGGGAAAGGGGCTACGAGCAGTACTTC.

This clone was observed a single time. The chain is built from TRBV11-3 and TRBJ2-3, with D unclear. V lost 8 bases to trimming and J lost 2 bases, with 14 bases between them. The CDR3 spans 14 residues. Germline-derived CDR1 and CDR2 are SGHNT and YENEEA. The CDR3 loop reads CASSLADFTDTQYF. The CDR3 DNA is TGTGCCAGCTCGTTAGCAGACTTCACAGATACGCAGTATTTT.

This sequence joins TRBV19 and TRBJ2-5; 7 nucleotides align to TRBD1. Germline CDR1 and CDR2: LNHDA and SQIVND (reference sequence). V dropped 3 bases and J dropped 2; count of bases not matched to a gene: 9. This CDR3 is built from 16 residues. CDR3: CASSIGGGQIQETQYF. Written as DNA, the CDR3 is TGTGCCAGTAGTATCGGTGGGGGACAGATTCAAGAGACCCAGTACTTC.

This clone was observed a single time. This sequence joins TRBV30 and TRBJ1-6, with D possibly matching TRBD1 (6 bases). The CDR3 spans 14 residues. V shed 0 bases and J shed 9 bases, with 12 bases lying between them. Germline V gene lookup returns CDR1 GTSNPN and CDR2 SVGIG (reference sequence). This CDR3 reads CAWSVTAGVSPLHF. DNA for the CDR3: TGTGCCTGGAGTGTAACGGCAGGGGTTTCACCCCTCCACTTT. Full variable domain (rest looked up from reference TRBV30 and TRBJ1-6): SQTIHQWPATLVQPVGSPLSLECTVEGTSNPNLYWYRQAAGRGLQLLFYSVGIGQISSEVPQNLSASRPQDRQFILSSKKLLLSDSGFYLCAWSVTAGVSPLHFGNGTRLTVT.

The CDR3 sequence: CASSTQTSLNEQFF. Here the CDR3 DNA reads TGTGCCAGTAGTACCCAGACTAGCCTCAATGAGCAGTTCTTC. The V gene is TRBV19, the J gene TRBJ2-1, with TRBD2 matching over 7 bases. Germline CDR1 reads LNHDA; CDR2 reads SQIVND (reference sequence). The CDR3 runs to 14 residues. J gave up 6 bases and V 4 bases, and 6 bases lay outside the gene matches.

CDR3 bases: TGTGCCAGCGCCACGGGACTACACTACGAGCAGTACTTC. It specifies CASATGLHYEQYF. The chain is built from TRBV25-1 and TRBJ2-7, with 7 bases matching TRBD2. The CDR3 runs to 13 residues. The J segment lost 3 bases and the V segment lost 8 bases, leaving 7 bases of the junction unmatched. Germline V CDR1 and CDR2: MGHDK, SYGVNS.

This clone has a handful of counts. The chain carries TRBV4-2 and TRBJ1-1; D is ambiguous. Germline V gives CDR1 LGHNA, CDR2 YNFKEQ. The CDR3 contains 12 residues. V was pared by 10 bases and J by 4 bases, with 13 bases between. The chain's CDR3 is CATKEGSTEAFF. For the CDR3, the DNA is TGTGCCACCAAGGAGGGAAGCACTGAAGCTTTCTTT.

The chain joins TRBV25-1 to TRBJ2-4; 7 nucleotides agree with TRBD2. The germline V gene has CDR1 MGHDK and CDR2 SYGVNS. J was trimmed by 9 bases and V by 2 bases; bases with no gene match: 4. The CDR3 runs 13 residues. The CDR3 region is CASSELGRGIQYF. The DNA for the CDR3 is TGTGCCAGCAGTGAACTAGGGAGGGGCATTCAGTACTTC.

The CDR3 DNA sequence: TGTGCCAGCAGCCACAACCTGAACACTGAAGCTTTCTTT. It codes for CASSHNLNTEAFF. The chain couples TRBV7-6 to TRBJ1-1; D remains unclear. Germline assignment: CDR1 SGHVS and CDR2 FNYEAQ. V lost 5 bases, J lost 0 bases, and 7 bases lay in between. This CDR3 is built from 13 residues.

Remarks on this clone: The junction shows a germline mismatch at one end, possibly a read error. The chain combines TRBV7-9 with TRBJ1-4; TRBD1 matches at 10 bases. This CDR3 is built from 17 residues. CDR1 and CDR2 (germline): SEHNR, FQNEAQ (reference sequence). CDR3 sequence reads: CSSSQFGQGATNEKLFF. The DNA of the CDR3 is TGTTCCAGCAGCCAATTCGGACAGGGGGCAACTAATGAAAAACTGTTTTTT.

This chain joins TRBV7-9 and TRBJ2-5; TRBD2 is a possible D gene (5 bases). With the DNA end fitting TRBJ2-7 better, the J assignment may be wrong. CDR1 SEHNR and CDR2 FQNEAQ come from the germline V gene (reference sequence). CDR3 length equals 13 residues. The CDR3 DNA reads TGTGCCAGCAGCCCCGCGGGTTGGTACGAGCAGTACTTC. Protein product: CASSPAGWYEQYF.

The J gene is TRBJ2-4, the V gene TRBV6-7; 11 bases map to TRBD1. TRBV6-7 is recorded as an ORF, its role being uncertain. J gave up 1 base and V 6 bases, and 8 bases lay outside the gene matches. The CDR3 is made up of 17 amino acids. In DNA, the CDR3 is TGTGCCAGCAGGCCAATTGGGGACAGGGGGGCCAAAAACATTCAGTACTTC. Protein product: CASRPIGDRGAKNIQYF.

This chain uses TRBV5-1 with TRBJ2-3, with D possibly matching TRBD2 (5 bases). In germline, CDR1 is SGHRS, CDR2 YFSETQ. The V and J ends lost 0 bases and 0 bases respectively, with 14 bases between them. The CDR3 loop spans 17 amino acids. The CDR3 sequence is CASSLAVGGPSTDTQYF. CDR3 coding DNA: TGCGCCAGCAGCTTGGCAGTTGGCGGGCCTAGCACAGATACGCAGTATTTT.

The CDR3 DNA is TGTGCCAGCAGTGACGACCAGGGGGGCAATGAGCAGTTCTTC. As protein: CASSDDQGGNEQFF. The chain employs TRBV6-4 and TRBJ2-1, with D maybe TRBD1 (7 bases). The V gene's germline CDR1 is MRHNA and CDR2 SNTAGT. This CDR3 is built from 14 residues. V was pared by 2 bases and J by 6 bases, with 11 bases between.

This chain uses TRBV6-5 with TRBJ2-5; the match to TRBD2 covers 12 bases. Germline V gene lookup returns CDR1 MNHEY and CDR2 SVGAGI. J gave up 7 bases and V 5 bases, and 8 bases lay outside the gene matches. The CDR3 totals 15 residues. CDR3 sequence: CASSPGLAGTGTQYF. CDR3 DNA: TGTGCCAGCAGTCCCGGACTAGCGGGGACTGGGACCCAGTACTTC.